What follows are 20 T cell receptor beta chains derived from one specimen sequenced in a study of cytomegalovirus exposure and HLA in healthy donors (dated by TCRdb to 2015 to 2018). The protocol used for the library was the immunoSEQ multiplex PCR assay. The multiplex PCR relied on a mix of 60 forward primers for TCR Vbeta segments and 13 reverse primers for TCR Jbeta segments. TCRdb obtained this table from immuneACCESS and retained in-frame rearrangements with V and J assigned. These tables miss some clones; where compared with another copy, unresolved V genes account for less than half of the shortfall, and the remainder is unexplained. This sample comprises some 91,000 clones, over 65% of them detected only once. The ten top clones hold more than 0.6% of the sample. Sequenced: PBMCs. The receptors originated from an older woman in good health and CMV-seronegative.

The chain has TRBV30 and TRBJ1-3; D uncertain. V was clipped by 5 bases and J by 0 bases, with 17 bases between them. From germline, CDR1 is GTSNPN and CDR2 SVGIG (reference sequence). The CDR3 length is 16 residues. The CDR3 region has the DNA TGTGCCTGGGAGGATCCCCTAGGTTCCTCTGGAAACACCATATATTTT. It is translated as CAWEDPLGSSGNTIYF.

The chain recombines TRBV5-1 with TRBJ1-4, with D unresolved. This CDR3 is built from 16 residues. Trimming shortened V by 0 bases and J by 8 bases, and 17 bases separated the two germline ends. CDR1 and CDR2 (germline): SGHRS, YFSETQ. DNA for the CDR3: TGCGCCAGCAGCTTGGCAAACAGCACTTCTGGGGAAAAACTGTTTTTT. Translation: CASSLANSTSGEKLFF.

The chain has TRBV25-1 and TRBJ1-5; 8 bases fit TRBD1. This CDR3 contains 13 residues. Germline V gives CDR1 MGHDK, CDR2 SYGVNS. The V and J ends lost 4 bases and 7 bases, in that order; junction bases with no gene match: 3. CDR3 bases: TGTGCCAGCAGTGCCACAGGGGGGCAGCCCCAGCATTTT. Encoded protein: CASSATGGQPQHF.

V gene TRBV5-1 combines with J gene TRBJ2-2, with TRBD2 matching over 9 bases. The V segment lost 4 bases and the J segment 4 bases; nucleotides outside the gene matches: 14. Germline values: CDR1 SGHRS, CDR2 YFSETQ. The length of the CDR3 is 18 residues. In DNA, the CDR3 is TGCGCCAGCAGCCCGACGGCGGAGGCTAGCGGGACCACCGGGGAGCTGTTTTTT. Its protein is CASSPTAEASGTTGELFF.

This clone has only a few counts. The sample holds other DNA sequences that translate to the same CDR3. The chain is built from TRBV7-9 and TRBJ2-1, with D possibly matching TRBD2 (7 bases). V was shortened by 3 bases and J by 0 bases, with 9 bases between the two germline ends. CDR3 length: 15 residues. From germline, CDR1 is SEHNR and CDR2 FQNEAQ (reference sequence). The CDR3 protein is CASSLGGASYNEQFF. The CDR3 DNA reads TGTGCCAGCAGCTTGGGGGGGGCCTCCTACAATGAGCAGTTCTTC.

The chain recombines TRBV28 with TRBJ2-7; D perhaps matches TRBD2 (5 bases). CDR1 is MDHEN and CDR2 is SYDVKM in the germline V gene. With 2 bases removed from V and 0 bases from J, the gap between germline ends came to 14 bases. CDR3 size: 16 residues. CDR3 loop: CASSLLSLGSSYEQYF. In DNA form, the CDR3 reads TGTGCCAGCAGTTTACTGTCTCTTGGGAGCTCCTACGAGCAGTACTTC.

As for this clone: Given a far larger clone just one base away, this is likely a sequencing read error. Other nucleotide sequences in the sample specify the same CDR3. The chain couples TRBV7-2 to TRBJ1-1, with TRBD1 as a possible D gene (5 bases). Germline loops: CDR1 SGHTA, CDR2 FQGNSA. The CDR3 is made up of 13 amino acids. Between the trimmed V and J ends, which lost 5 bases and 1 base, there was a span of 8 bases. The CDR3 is CASSPQGNTEAFF. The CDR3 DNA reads TGTGCCAGCAGCCCCCAGGGGAACACTGAAGCTTTCTTT.

CDR3: CASSLLYSPTSGSGKETQYF. The CDR3 DNA is TGTGCCAGCAGCTTACTATATTCGCCTACTAGCGGGAGCGGGAAAGAGACCCAGTACTTC. This chain joins TRBV7-8 and TRBJ2-5; 11 bases fit TRBD2. The ends lost 2 bases at V and 3 bases at J; junction bases unmatched: 17. Germline V lookup: CDR1 SGHVS, CDR2 FQNEAQ. CDR3 length: 20 amino acids.

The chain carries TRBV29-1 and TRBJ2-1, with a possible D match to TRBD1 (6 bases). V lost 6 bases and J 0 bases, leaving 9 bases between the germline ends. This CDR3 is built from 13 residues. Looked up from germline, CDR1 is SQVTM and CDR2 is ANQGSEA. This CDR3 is CSVTGSSYNEQFF. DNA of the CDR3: TGCAGCGTGACAGGAAGCTCCTACAATGAGCAGTTCTTC.

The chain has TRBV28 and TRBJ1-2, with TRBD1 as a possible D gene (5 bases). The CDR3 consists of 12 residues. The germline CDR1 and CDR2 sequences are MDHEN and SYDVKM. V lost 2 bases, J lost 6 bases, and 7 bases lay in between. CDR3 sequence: CASSLRTNGYTF. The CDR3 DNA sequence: TGTGCCAGCAGTTTAAGGACAAATGGCTACACCTTC.

The CDR3 DNA reads as TGTGCCAGCAGGAGGGGGGACAGTTATGGCTACACCTTC. Its protein is CASRRGDSYGYTF. This chain joins TRBV2 and TRBJ1-2; 7 bases match TRBD1. Germline loops: CDR1 SNHLY, CDR2 FYNNEI. The CDR3 spans 13 residues. With 6 bases clipped from V and 5 bases from J, the junction kept 6 bases outside the gene matches.

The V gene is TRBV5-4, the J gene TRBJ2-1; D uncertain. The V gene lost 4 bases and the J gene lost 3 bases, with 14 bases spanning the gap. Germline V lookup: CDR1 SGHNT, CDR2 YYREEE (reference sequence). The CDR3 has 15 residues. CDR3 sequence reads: CASSPEGAGYNEQFF. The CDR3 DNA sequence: TGTGCCAGCAGCCCGGAAGGCGCAGGCTACAATGAGCAGTTCTTC.

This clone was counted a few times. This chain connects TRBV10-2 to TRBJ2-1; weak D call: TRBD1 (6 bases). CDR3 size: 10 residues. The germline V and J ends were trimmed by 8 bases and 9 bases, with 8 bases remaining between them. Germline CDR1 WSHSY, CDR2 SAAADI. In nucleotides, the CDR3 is TGCGCCAGCGAGGGGGTTGAGCAGTTCTTC. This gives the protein CASEGVEQFF.

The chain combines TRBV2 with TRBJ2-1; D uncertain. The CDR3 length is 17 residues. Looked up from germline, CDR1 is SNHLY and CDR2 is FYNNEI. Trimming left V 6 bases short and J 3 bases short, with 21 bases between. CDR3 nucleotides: TGTGCCAGCAGAGCCCTCAGAGCGCCCACTTACTACAATGAGCAGTTCTTC. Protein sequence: CASRALRAPTYYNEQFF.

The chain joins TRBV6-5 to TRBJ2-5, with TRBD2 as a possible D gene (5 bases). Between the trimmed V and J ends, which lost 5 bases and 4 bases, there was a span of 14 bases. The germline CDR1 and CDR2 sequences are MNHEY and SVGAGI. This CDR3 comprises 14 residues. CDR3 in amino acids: CASSPERVGETQYF. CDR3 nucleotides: TGTGCCAGCAGTCCTGAGAGGGTGGGAGAGACCCAGTACTTC.

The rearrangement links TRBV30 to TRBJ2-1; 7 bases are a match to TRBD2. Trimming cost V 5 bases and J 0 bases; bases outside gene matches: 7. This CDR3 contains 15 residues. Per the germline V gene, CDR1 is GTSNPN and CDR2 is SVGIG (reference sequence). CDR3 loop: CAWGRGGSSYNEQFF. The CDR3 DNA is TGTGCCTGGGGTAGAGGCGGGAGCTCCTACAATGAGCAGTTCTTC.

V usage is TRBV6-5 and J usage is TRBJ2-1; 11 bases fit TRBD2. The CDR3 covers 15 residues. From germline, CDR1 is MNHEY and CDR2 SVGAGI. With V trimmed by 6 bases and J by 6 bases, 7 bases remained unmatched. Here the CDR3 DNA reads TGTGCCAGCAGCCGGCTAGCGGGGGGTACCAATGAGCAGTTCTTC. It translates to CASSRLAGGTNEQFF.

CDR3 bases: TGTGCCATCAGTGACGGGACTAGCGGGAAATATAATGAGCAGTTCTTC. The encoded protein is CAISDGTSGKYNEQFF. J is TRBJ2-1 and V is TRBV10-3; 13 nucleotides match TRBD2. The germline V gene encodes CDR1 ENHRY and CDR2 SYGVKD. This CDR3 spans 16 amino acids. V was clipped by 3 bases and J by 7 bases; unmatched bases: 6.

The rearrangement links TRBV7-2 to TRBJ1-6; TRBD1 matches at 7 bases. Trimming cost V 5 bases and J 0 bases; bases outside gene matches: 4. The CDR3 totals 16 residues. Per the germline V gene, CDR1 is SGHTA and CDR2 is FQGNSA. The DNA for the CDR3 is TGTGCCAGCAGCGTGGACAGGTCCTCCTATAATTCACCCCTCCACTTT. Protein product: CASSVDRSSYNSPLHF.

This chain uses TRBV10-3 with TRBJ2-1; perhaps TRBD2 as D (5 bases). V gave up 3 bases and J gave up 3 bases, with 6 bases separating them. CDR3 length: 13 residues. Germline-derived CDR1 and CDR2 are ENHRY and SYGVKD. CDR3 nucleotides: TGTGCCATCAGTGAACGGGGCTACAATGAGCAGTTCTTC. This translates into CAISERGYNEQFF.